This is a list of T cell receptor beta chains from one sample in a study of human T cells and chemical hapten exposure. TCRdb analysed the RACE reads with MiXCR anew, one entry per CDR3 protein. The table records some 330,000 distinct CDR3 sequences, 5.5% of them present only once. This specimen was whole blood, taken in connection with sensitization to the hapten diphenylcyclopropenone (DPC). These receptors originate from a woman younger than 35 with alopecia areata. Some clones in this sample may be carry-over from other donors' samples. CDR3s include the opening cysteine and the closing phenylalanine or tryptophan. D genes are given only for firm matches. Size values are once, few and many counts, or a class for expanded clones, and some rows have none.

v_gene,j_gene,abundance,d_gene,CDR3aa,CDR3nt
TRBV6-1,TRBJ2-7,few,TRBD1,CASSASGTVVPYEQYF,TGTGCCAGCAGTGCCTCCGGGACAGTGGTACCCTACGAGCAGTACTTC
TRBV5-1,TRBJ1-2,-,-,CASSYRTESYGYTF,TGCGCCAGCAGCTACCGGACAGAGTCCTATGGCTACACCTTC
TRBV28,TRBJ1-1,many,-,CASRDSNTEAFF,TGTGCCAGTCGGGACTCGAACACTGAAGCTTTCTTT
TRBV6-2/TRBV6-3,TRBJ2-1,few,-,CASSYSSGLYNEQFF,TGTGCCAGCAGTTACTCCAGTGGACTCTACAATGAGCAGTTCTTC
TRBV15,TRBJ2-2,-,-,CATSRDPLGAVIVIDKNTGELFF,TGTGCCACCAGCAGAGATCCGTTAGGGGCGGTGATAGTTATAGATAAGAACACCGGGGAGCTGTTTTTT
TRBV11-2,TRBJ2-4,-,-,CASSLDRVYQYF,TGTGCCAGCAGCTTAGATCGGGTTTATCAGTACTTC
TRBV3-1,TRBJ2-7,-,-,CASSPQGSLTYEQYF,TGTGCCAGCAGCCCTCAGGGGTCCTTGACCTACGAGCAGTACTTC
TRBV25-1,TRBJ1-1,few,TRBD1,CASRRGDRGAFF,TGTGCCAGCAGGAGGGGTGACAGGGGAGCTTTCTTT
TRBV5-1,TRBJ1-4,many,-,CASSRQSNTGKGEKLFF,TGCGCCAGCAGCCGACAATCAAATACAGGGAAAGGTGAAAAACTGTTTTTT
TRBV4-2,TRBJ1-6,-,-,CASSQNQLNNSPLHF,TGTGCCAGCAGCCAGAACCAGCTCAATAATTCACCCCTCCACTTT
TRBV5-1,TRBJ1-2,-,TRBD1,CASGVGAQGANGYTF,TGCGCCAGCGGCGTGGGCGCCCAGGGGGCAAATGGCTACACCTTC
TRBV6-2/TRBV6-3,TRBJ1-5,many,TRBD1,CASRKTGGAEQPQHF,TGTGCCAGCAGAAAGACAGGGGGCGCGGAACAGCCCCAGCATTTT
TRBV3-1,TRBJ1-2,many,-,CASSQDPSLAVYGYTF,TGTGCCAGCAGCCAAGATCCCAGTTTGGCGGTCTATGGCTACACCTTC
TRBV25-1,TRBJ1-2,few,TRBD1,CASSEVLRQGADGYTF,TGTGCCAGCAGTGAAGTCCTACGACAGGGGGCTGATGGCTACACCTTC
TRBV6-1,TRBJ2-5,few,-,CASSDPRFGLETQYF,TGTGCCAGCAGTGATCCGCGGTTCGGTTTGGAGACCCAGTACTTC
TRBV21-1,TRBJ1-1,few,-,CASPLSGLTEAFF,TGTGCCAGCCCTCTTTCCGGGCTCACTGAAGCTTTCTTT
TRBV5-1,TRBJ2-1,-,-,CASSLEWNEQFF,TGCGCCAGCAGCTTGGAATGGAATGAGCAGTTCTTC
TRBV29-1,TRBJ2-7,many,TRBD1,CSVETGTISYEQYF,TGCAGCGTAGAGACAGGGACCATCTCCTACGAGCAGTACTTC
TRBV12-3/TRBV12-4,TRBJ1-3,many,-,CASSWRGLAGNTIYF,TGTGCCAGCAGTTGGCGGGGTCTAGCTGGAAACACCATATATTTT
TRBV10-3,TRBJ1-1,-,-,CAISESRGGDTEAFF,TGTGCCATCAGTGAGTCCCGGGGAGGCGACACTGAAGCTTTCTTT
TRBV6-2/TRBV6-3,TRBJ2-7,few,TRBD2,CASSDPTSGVYYEQYF,TGTGCCAGCAGTGATCCTACTAGCGGGGTTTACTACGAGCAGTACTTC
TRBV7-9,TRBJ1-3,few,-,CALLGTGNTIYF,TGTGCCCTGCTGGGTACGGGAAACACCATATATTTT
TRBV11-2,TRBJ2-3,-,-,CASSFRGTGLTDTQYF,TGTGCCAGCAGCTTCAGGGGGACTGGCCTCACAGATACGCAGTATTTT
TRBV5-6,TRBJ1-2,few,TRBD1,CASSRMGQGARYTF,TGTGCCAGCAGCCGGATGGGACAGGGGGCCCGTTACACCTTC
TRBV29-1,TRBJ2-3,-,TRBD2,CSVEAPLLAGDTDTQYF,TGCAGCGTTGAAGCTCCACTGCTAGCGGGTGACACAGATACGCAGTATTTT
TRBV5-6,TRBJ2-7,many,-,CASSVGAAAYYEQYF,TGTGCCAGCAGCGTGGGTGCGGCAGCTTACTACGAGCAGTACTTC
TRBV3-1,TRBJ1-5,many,-,CASSHRHGNQPQHF,TGTGCCAGCAGCCATCGACACGGTAATCAGCCCCAGCATTTT
TRBV7-9,TRBJ1-6,many,-,CASSFDRSHNSPLHF,TGTGCCAGCAGCTTCGACAGATCTCATAATTCACCCCTCCACTTT
TRBV5-6,TRBJ2-1,few,-,CASISRGNEQFF,TGTGCCAGCATCTCTCGGGGCAATGAGCAGTTCTTC
TRBV6-2/TRBV6-3,TRBJ1-1,few,-,CASSYGSTTVSTEAFF,TGTGCCAGCAGTTACGGATCGACTACAGTCAGCACTGAAGCTTTCTTT
TRBV14,TRBJ1-1,many,-,CASSGPGPEAFF,TGTGCCAGCAGCGGGCCAGGGCCTGAAGCTTTCTTT
TRBV7-2,TRBJ2-3,many,TRBD2,CASSLWRGGPDTQYF,TGTGCCAGCAGCTTATGGCGGGGGGGCCCAGATACGCAGTATTTT
TRBV29-1,TRBJ1-4,few,TRBD1,CSAYRGREKLFF,TGCAGCGCCTACAGGGGTAGGGAAAAACTGTTTTTT
TRBV3-1,TRBJ1-6,-,-,CASSQAGNSPLHF,TGTGCCAGCAGCCAAGCCGGGAATTCACCCCTCCACTTT
TRBV5-1,TRBJ2-7,few,TRBD2,CASSLAVAGAFAEQYF,TGCGCCAGCAGCTTGGCGGTAGCGGGGGCCTTCGCCGAGCAGTACTTC
TRBV5-1,TRBJ2-1,few,-,CASAWTLGGAYNEQFF,TGCGCCAGCGCCTGGACCCTCGGGGGCGCTTACAATGAGCAGTTCTTC
TRBV19,TRBJ1-5,-,-,CATGSAPGNQPQHF,TGTGCCACCGGCTCGGCTCCCGGCAATCAGCCCCAGCATTTT
TRBV14,TRBJ2-1,-,-,CASSLAGTIYNEQFF,TGTGCCAGCAGCCTCGCGGGGACCATATACAATGAGCAGTTCTTC
TRBV7-2,TRBJ2-1,many,TRBD2,CASSSPGGGYNEQFF,TGTGCCAGCAGCTCCCCTGGGGGGGGGTACAATGAGCAGTTCTTC
TRBV6-2/TRBV6-3,TRBJ1-1,few,-,CASSFAKPVMNTEAFF,TGTGCCAGCAGTTTCGCCAAACCTGTCATGAACACTGAAGCTTTCTTT
TRBV12-3/TRBV12-4,TRBJ1-3,many,-,CATANGNTIYF,TGTGCCACCGCGAATGGAAACACCATATATTTT
TRBV4-2,TRBJ1-1,many,-,CASSQQTEAFF,TGTGCCAGCAGCCAACAGACTGAAGCTTTCTTT
TRBV7-9,TRBJ1-2,few,TRBD1,CASSLGTGPYGYTF,TGTGCCAGCAGCTTAGGGACAGGTCCATATGGCTACACCTTC
TRBV6-5,TRBJ2-3,few,-,CASSSTGGGMDTQYF,TGTGCCAGCAGCTCTACAGGGGGGGGAATGGATACGCAGTATTTT
TRBV14,TRBJ2-1,few,-,CASSQAFSGNEQFF,TGTGCCAGCAGCCAAGCCTTTTCAGGGAATGAGCAGTTCTTC
TRBV7-9,TRBJ1-1,-,-,CASSSFSGVDTEAFF,TGTGCCAGCAGCTCCTTCTCAGGGGTGGACACTGAAGCTTTCTTT
TRBV7-9,TRBJ2-3,-,-,CASSPRAGADTQYF,TGTGCCAGCAGCCCTCGGGCCGGTGCAGATACGCAGTATTTT
TRBV5-1,TRBJ2-1,many,-,CASSFQTGAINEQFF,TGCGCCAGCAGCTTTCAGACAGGCGCAATCAATGAGCAGTTCTTC
TRBV6-5,TRBJ1-1,-,-,CASSYRGGAEAFF,TGTGCCAGCAGTTACCGGGGTGGGGCTGAAGCTTTCTTT
TRBV7-2,TRBJ2-1,many,-,CASSSETSSYNEQFF,TGTGCCAGCAGCTCTGAGACTAGCTCCTACAATGAGCAGTTCTTC
TRBV5-1,TRBJ2-5,few,TRBD2,CASSRLAGGQVETQYF,TGCGCCAGCAGTCGTCTAGCGGGGGGGCAGGTGGAGACCCAGTACTTC
TRBV7-9,TRBJ1-1,many,-,CASSYPAVGRETEAFF,TGTGCCAGCAGCTATCCCGCGGTTGGCAGAGAGACTGAAGCTTTCTTT
TRBV7-9,TRBJ1-4,many,-,CASIGSEKLFF,TGTGCCAGCATCGGGAGCGAAAAACTGTTTTTT
TRBV5-4,TRBJ1-1,few,TRBD1,CASSLAQGWTEAFF,TGTGCCAGCAGCTTGGCACAGGGGTGGACTGAAGCTTTCTTT